This T cell receptor beta chain originates from a study of blood T cell repertoires in COVID-19. The CDR3 totals 15 residues. The V and J ends lost 5 bases and 0 bases respectively, with 17 bases between them. CDR1 DFQATT and CDR2 SNEGSKA come from the germline V gene (reference sequence). Sequencing was performed with immunoSEQ multiplex PCR; in TCRdb, only in-frame clones are kept and a portion is missing. The sample carries roughly 150,000 clones, 70% to 90% recorded once. The receptor was derived from a man aged 55-75 years with acute or convalescent COVID-19. The rearrangement links TRBV20-1 to TRBJ2-7; the D is unclear. Sequencing used peripheral blood. The CDR3 DNA reads TGCAGTGCTGGTGGTGGGTGGGCTGACTCCTACGAGCAGTACTTC. Protein: CSAGGGWADSYEQYF.